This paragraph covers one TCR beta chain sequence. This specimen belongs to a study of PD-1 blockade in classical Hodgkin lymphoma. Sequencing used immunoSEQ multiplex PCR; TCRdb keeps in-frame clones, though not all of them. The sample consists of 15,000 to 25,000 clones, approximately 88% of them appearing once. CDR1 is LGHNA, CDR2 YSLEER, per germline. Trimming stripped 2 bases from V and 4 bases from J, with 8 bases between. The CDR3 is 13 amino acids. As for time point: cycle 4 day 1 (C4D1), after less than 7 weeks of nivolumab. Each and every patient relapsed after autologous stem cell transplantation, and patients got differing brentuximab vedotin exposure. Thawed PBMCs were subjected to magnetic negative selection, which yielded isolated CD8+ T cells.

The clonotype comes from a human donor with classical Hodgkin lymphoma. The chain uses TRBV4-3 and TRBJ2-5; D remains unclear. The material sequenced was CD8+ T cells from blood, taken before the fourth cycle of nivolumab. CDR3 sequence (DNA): TGCGCCAGCAGCCAATATGTGGGAGAGACCCAGTACTTC. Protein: CASSQYVGETQYF.